A selection of T cell receptor beta chains follows, all from one sample in a study of CD8+ T cells in alopecia areata. The repertoire was sequenced with immunoSEQ multiplex PCR; TCRdb's copy has only in-frame clones and lacks some. The sample contains 100,000 to 150,000 clones, more than 30% of which appear only once. Sample: CD4+ T cells sorted from blood. The source is a human donor with alopecia areata. Each CDR3 is given with its conserved first and last residue. A D gene is named only where the DNA matches it firmly. Clone size appears in some rows only: once, few, many, or a class for an expanded clone.

abundance	d_gene	j_gene	v_gene	CDR3nt	CDR3aa
.	.	TRBJ1-2	TRBV28	TGTGCCAGCAGTTTAGGTACAGCGGATCTCTATGGCTACACCTTC	CASSLGTADLYGYTF
.	TRBD1	TRBJ2-5	TRBV29-1	TGCAGCGGCTGGACAGGGGGCCAAGAGACCCAGTACTTC	CSGWTGGQETQYF
.	.	TRBJ2-2	TRBV14	TGTGCCAGCAGCCGGGGGACCACCGGGGAGCTGTTTTTT	CASSRGTTGELFF
.	.	TRBJ1-1	TRBV11-2	TGTGCCAGCAGCCCTGTCAAGGCCCCCTTTGCTTTCTTT	CASSPVKAPFAFF
.	.	TRBJ1-1	TRBV29-1	TGCAGCGTTGGCGGAAGGGCGAGACCTGAAGCTTTCTTT	CSVGGRARPEAFF
.	.	TRBJ2-4	TRBV5-4	TGTGCCAGCAGCTTGGGGGGAGCCAAAAACATTCAGTACTTC	CASSLGGAKNIQYF
.	.	TRBJ2-5	TRBV18	TGTGCCAGCTCAGAGCTAGCATGGGAGACCCAGTACTTC	CASSELAWETQYF
many	.	TRBJ2-5	TRBV19	TGTGCCAGTAGTCCCTCGGGTAGCACAGAGACCCAGTACTTC	CASSPSGSTETQYF
few	TRBD1	TRBJ2-7	TRBV30	TGTGCCTGGAGTGTGAGGGACAGGGGGTACTTC	CAWSVRDRGYF
.	TRBD1	TRBJ1-2	TRBV27	TGTGCCAGCAGTTTTCGACAGGGTGGGGCCCAAGGCTACACCTTC	CASSFRQGGAQGYTF
.	.	TRBJ1-6	TRBV7-9	TGTGCCAGCAGCGCTCACAGGGTGCATTCACCCCTCCACTTT	CASSAHRVHSPLHF
.	.	TRBJ1-2	TRBV27	TGTGCCAGCAGTTTATGGACCGGGGATGGCTACACCTTC	CASSLWTGDGYTF
.	.	TRBJ2-2	TRBV4-2	TGTGCCAGCAGCCAAGAGGGACGGCTGTTTTTT	CASSQEGRLFF
few	.	TRBJ2-3	TRBV29-1	TGCAGCAGCATAGCGGTTAAGGGTGCAGATACGCAGTATTTT	CSSIAVKGADTQYF
few	TRBD1	TRBJ2-7	TRBV29-1	TGCAGCGTTGATGTGGGACAGGGGTACGAGCAGTACTTC	CSVDVGQGYEQYF
.	TRBD1	TRBJ1-6	TRBV9	TGTGCCAGCAGCGCCGGACAGGGTGGGAATTCACCCCTCCACTTT	CASSAGQGGNSPLHF
.	.	TRBJ1-6	TRBV4-3	TGCGCCAGCAGCCAAGATGGCTATAATTCACCCCTCCACTTT	CASSQDGYNSPLHF
.	.	TRBJ1-2	TRBV14	TGTGCCAGCAGCCAAGGGCCGGGGAACTATGGCTACACCTTC	CASSQGPGNYGYTF
.	.	TRBJ2-2	TRBV7-8	TGTGCCAGCAGCACTCTGGGCAGGTTGAACACCGGGGAGCTGTTTTTT	CASSTLGRLNTGELFF
.	.	TRBJ1-2	TRBV28	TGTGCCAGCAGTATCGGCGGAAACTATGGCTACACCTTC	CASSIGGNYGYTF
few	.	TRBJ1-1	TRBV29-1	TGCAGCGTTTCCTTTTTGCCTGAAGCTTTCTTT	CSVSFLPEAFF
few	.	TRBJ2-3	TRBV30	TGTGCCTGGAGTGTAGGACGAGGGCCCACCGATACGCAGTATTTT	CAWSVGRGPTDTQYF
.	.	TRBJ2-3	TRBV5-1	TGCGCCAGCAGCCCCGACAGTTCTAGCACAGATACGCAGTATTTT	CASSPDSSSTDTQYF
few	.	TRBJ1-2	TRBV4-3	TGCGCCAGCAGCCAAGATATGGGTGGCGGCTACACCTTC	CASSQDMGGGYTF
few	.	TRBJ2-5	TRBV7-9	TGTGCCAGCAGCATGGGAGCCCAAGAGACCCAGTACTTC	CASSMGAQETQYF
few	.	TRBJ2-7	TRBV29-1	TGCAGCGTGGGGTCCCGATTCTACGAGCAGTACTTC	CSVGSRFYEQYF
.	.	TRBJ2-5	TRBV5-6	TGTGCCAGCAGCTTGGATCGGGGAGAGACCCAGTACTTC	CASSLDRGETQYF
few	.	TRBJ1-1	TRBV29-1	TGCAGCGTTGATTTAGCCATGAACACTGAAGCTTTCTTT	CSVDLAMNTEAFF
.	.	TRBJ1-6	TRBV5-1	TGCGCCAGCAGCTGGGCCGGGACACACGATAATTCACCCCTCCACTTT	CASSWAGTHDNSPLHF
few	.	TRBJ2-5	TRBV5-1	TGCGCCAGCAGCTTTGGCCCCGAGACCCAGTACTTC	CASSFGPETQYF
.	.	TRBJ1-1	TRBV29-1	TGCAGCGTCTCTGCCATCCAGAACACTGAAGCTTTCTTT	CSVSAIQNTEAFF
.	.	TRBJ2-6	TRBV23-1	TGCGCCAGCAGTCGTCGGCCCGGGCCACTCTCTGGGGCCAACGTCCTGACTTTC	CASSRRPGPLSGANVLTF